The source of this TCR beta chain is a study of PD-1 blockade in classical Hodgkin lymphoma. V was trimmed by 1 base and J by 4 bases, leaving 9 bases between them. Germline V lookup: CDR1 WSHSY, CDR2 SAAADI. This CDR3 contains 14 residues. The repertoire was sequenced with immunoSEQ multiplex PCR; TCRdb's copy has only in-frame clones and lacks some. The sample has 35,000 to 40,000 clones, around 90% seen once; the top ten hold 7.7%. After autologous stem cell transplantation all patients relapsed, and prior brentuximab vedotin exposure differed between cohorts. The sequence was obtained from a human donor with classical Hodgkin lymphoma. Sequencing used peripheral blood mononuclear cells (PBMCs), obtained before the second cycle of nivolumab. This chain links TRBV10-2 with TRBJ2-3, with D possibly being TRBD1 (5 bases). The CDR3 region has the DNA TGCGCCAGCAGTGAGTGGGTAGGGGCAGATACGCAGTATTTT. Encoded protein: CASSEWVGADTQYF.